This TCR beta chain was retrieved from a study of blood T cell repertoires in COVID-19. Across the study: Italy, Spain and the United States were the sources of the convalescent and acute COVID-19 samples. Sources were T cells, B-cell-depleted T cells, or PBMCs; the material itself was cDNA or gDNA.

Produced via immunoSEQ multiplex PCR; TCRdb's table is partial and in-frame only. The sample holds 470,000 or so clones, 87% seen once. The participants were between about 18 and 90 years old and came from 24 US areas. The TCR comes from a woman aged 18-30 years with acute COVID-19. Material: PBMCs or T cells enriched from blood (not recorded which).

The chain's CDR3 is CASSLVDRNEAFF. Here the CDR3 DNA reads TGTGCCAGCAGCTTGGTAGATCGTAATGAAGCTTTCTTT. This chain uses TRBV5-6 with TRBJ1-1; D gene unclear. The V and J ends lost 0 bases and 7 bases respectively, with 10 bases between them. Germline CDR1 and CDR2: SGHDT and YYEEEE. The CDR3 is 13 residues long. Full variable domain (remainder filled in from reference TRBV5-6 and TRBJ1-1): DAGVTQSPTHLIKTRGQQVTLRCSPKSGHDTVSWYQQALGQGPQFIFQYYEEEERQRGNFPDRFSGHQFPNYSSELNVNALLLGDSALYLCASSLVDRNEAFFGQGTRLTVV.